This TCR beta chain was identified in a study of cytomegalovirus exposure and HLA in healthy donors. The length of the CDR3 is 17 residues. Germline-derived CDR1 and CDR2 are KGHSH and LQKENI. Trimming left V 3 bases short and J 7 bases short, with 24 bases between. Notes on this clone: The antigen remains undetermined.

PCR involved 60 Vbeta and 13 Jbeta primers. Here immunoSEQ multiplex PCR was the method, and the copy in TCRdb shows in-frame clones only, minus some. The sample yields tens of thousands of clones, about 80% seen once. Study-wide results and limits: Presence/absence analyses supposed approximately even sequencing depth among donors. It was 164 TCR beta chains that were listed as cytomegalovirus-associated. A few of the chains that were CMV-associated were confirmed in vitro to be specific for CMV antigens. Earlier analysis found most TCR beta V segments productive about 87% or about 30% of the time.

V gene TRBV18 combines with J gene TRBJ1-2, with D possibly being TRBD1 (5 bases). Material for sequencing was PBMCs. This TCR was recovered from a woman aged 35 to 49 in good health and CMV-seronegative. Here the CDR3 DNA reads TGTGCCAGCTCACCTATTGACTCTTCCGGAGGGGCATCTGGCTACACCTTC. It codes for CASSPIDSSGGASGYTF.